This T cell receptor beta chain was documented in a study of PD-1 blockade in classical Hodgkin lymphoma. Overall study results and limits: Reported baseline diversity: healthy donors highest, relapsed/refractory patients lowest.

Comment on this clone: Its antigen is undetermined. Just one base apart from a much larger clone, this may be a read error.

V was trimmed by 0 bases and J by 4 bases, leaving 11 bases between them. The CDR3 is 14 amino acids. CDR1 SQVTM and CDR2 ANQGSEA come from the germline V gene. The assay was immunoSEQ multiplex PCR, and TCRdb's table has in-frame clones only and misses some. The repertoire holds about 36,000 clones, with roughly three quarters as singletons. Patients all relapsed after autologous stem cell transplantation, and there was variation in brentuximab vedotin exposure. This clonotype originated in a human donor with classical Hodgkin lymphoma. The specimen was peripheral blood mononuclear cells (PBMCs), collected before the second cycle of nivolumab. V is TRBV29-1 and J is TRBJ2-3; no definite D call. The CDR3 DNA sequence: TGCAGCGTTGAAGAACAATTAGAGTCAGATACGCAGTATTTT. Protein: CSVEEQLESDTQYF.